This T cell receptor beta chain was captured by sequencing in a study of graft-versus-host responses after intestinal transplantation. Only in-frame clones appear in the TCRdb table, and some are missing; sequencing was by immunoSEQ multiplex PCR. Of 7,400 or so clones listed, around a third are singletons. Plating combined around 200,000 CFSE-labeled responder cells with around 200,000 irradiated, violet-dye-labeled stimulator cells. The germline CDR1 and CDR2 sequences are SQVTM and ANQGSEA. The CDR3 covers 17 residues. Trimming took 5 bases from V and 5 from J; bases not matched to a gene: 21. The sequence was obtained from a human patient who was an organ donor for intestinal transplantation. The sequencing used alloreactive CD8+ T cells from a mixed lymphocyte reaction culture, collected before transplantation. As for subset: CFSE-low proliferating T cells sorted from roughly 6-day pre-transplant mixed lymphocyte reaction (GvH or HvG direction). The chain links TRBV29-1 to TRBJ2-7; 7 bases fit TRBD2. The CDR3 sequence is CSVIGWVDGRGRDEQYF. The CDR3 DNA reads TGCAGCGTTATTGGATGGGTCGACGGCCGGGGGAGGGACGAGCAGTACTTC.